This T cell receptor (beta chain) was observed in a study of monozygotic twins with inflammatory bowel disease. Overall study results and limits: Support was lacking for any single strong IBD-associated signal or clonotype. IBD patients, compared with healthy twins, shared fewer clonotypes with others (especially with disease activity). Healthy co-twins, by inverse Simpson, had higher TCRbeta diversity than their siblings with IBD.

Points on this clonotype: Its antigen is unidentified.

Per the germline V gene, CDR1 is LNHNV and CDR2 is YYDKDF (reference sequence). The CDR3 is made up of 20 amino acids. TCRdb re-called the 5' RACE reads; one entry per CDR3 protein, DNA not given. Here the sample table reports over 100,000 distinct CDR3 sequences. The sequence was collected from a human donor with ulcerative colitis or Crohn's disease, or a healthy co-twin of an affected twin (not recorded which). The sequenced material came from blood. The chain couples TRBV15 to TRBJ2-1; TCRdb indicates TRBD2, and absent DNA this call remains unverified. The CDR3 loop reads CATSSGLAGEEFSSYNEQFF.